Shown below are 17 T cell receptor beta chains from a single sample sequenced in a study of blood T cell repertoires in COVID-19. Only in-frame clones appear in the TCRdb table, and some are missing; sequencing was by immunoSEQ multiplex PCR. The top ten clones hold under 3% of a sample with more than 200,000 clones, over 65% of them seen once. Sequencing was performed on peripheral blood. The source is a woman in her seventies with active or convalescent COVID-19.

The chain joins TRBV28 to TRBJ2-7; D gene uncertain. The length of the CDR3 is 16 residues. Looked up from germline, CDR1 is MDHEN and CDR2 is SYDVKM. V lost 3 bases to trimming and J lost 6 bases, with 21 bases between them. CDR3 loop: CASSFDLVSHYGEQYF. In DNA, the CDR3 is TGTGCCAGCAGTTTTGACCTAGTTTCCCACTACGGCGAGCAGTACTTC.

The chain uses TRBV5-4 and TRBJ1-2; a possible D gene is TRBD1 (6 bases). In germline, CDR1 is SGHNT, CDR2 YYREEE (reference sequence). The CDR3 has 16 amino acids. V was cut by 0 bases and J by 5 bases, with 17 bases left in between. DNA for the CDR3: TGTGCCAGCAGCTTGGGGGCGGCGGGGGCGACTTATGGCTACACCTTC. Translation: CASSLGAAGATYGYTF.

This clone was detected only once. The chain carries TRBV6-5 and TRBJ2-1; TRBD1 agrees at 7 bases. CDR3 length equals 12 residues. V lost 0 bases and J lost 12; bases outside the gene matches: 2. CDR1 is MNHEY, CDR2 SVGAGI, per germline. The CDR3 loop reads CASSYSTGPQFF. The DNA of the CDR3 is TGTGCCAGCAGTTACTCGACAGGGCCGCAGTTCTTC.

CDR3 nucleotide sequence: TGCGCCAGCAGTGAGGGCGGGAGGAACCTTTACGAGCAGTACTTC. Protein sequence: CASSEGGRNLYEQYF. The V and J genes are TRBV10-1 and TRBJ2-7, with 8 bases lining up with TRBD2. Trimming cost V 2 bases and J 4 bases; bases outside gene matches: 7. Per germline, CDR1 WNHNN and CDR2 SYGVQD (reference sequence). CDR3 length equals 15 residues.

The rearrangement uses TRBV5-6 and TRBJ1-5; D remains ambiguous. The CDR3 contains 12 residues. Trimming stripped 6 bases from V and 4 bases from J, with 8 bases between. Germline CDR1 is SGHDT and CDR2 is YYEEEE. Here the CDR3 DNA reads TGTGCCAGCAATACTAATAATCAGCCCCAGCATTTT. It yields the protein CASNTNNQPQHF.

The J gene is TRBJ2-1, the V gene TRBV19, with 11 nucleotides matching TRBD2. This CDR3 is 15 amino acids long. J was trimmed by 8 bases and V by 3 bases; bases with no gene match: 6. The V gene's germline CDR1 is LNHDA and CDR2 SQIVND (reference sequence). CDR3 DNA: TGTGCCAGTAGTATGGTTAGCGGGAGGGGCGATGAGCAGTTCTTC. It is translated as CASSMVSGRGDEQFF.

The chain recombines TRBV15 with TRBJ2-6; no reliable D call. The CDR3 length is 17 residues. V shed 0 bases and J shed 0 bases, with 9 bases lying between them. The germline gives CDR1 LNHNV, CDR2 YYDKDF (reference sequence). The CDR3 protein is CATSRDRPGSGANVLTF. For the CDR3, the DNA is TGTGCCACCAGCAGAGATCGCCCGGGCTCTGGGGCCAACGTCCTGACTTTC.

A single count supports this clone. One junction end disagrees with the germline gene, perhaps due to a read error. The V and J genes are TRBV7-7 and TRBJ2-5; D might be TRBD2 (6 bases). This CDR3 has 15 residues. Germline V gene lookup returns CDR1 SSHAT and CDR2 FNYEAQ (reference sequence). CDR3 DNA sequence: TGTGCTAGCAGCCTCCATCCTACGGGAGAAGAGACCCAGTACTTC. It yields the protein CASSLHPTGEETQYF. Full variable domain (remainder filled in from reference TRBV7-7 and TRBJ2-5): GAGVSQSPRYKVTKRGQDVTLRCDPISSHATLYWYQQALGQGPEFLTYFNYEAQPDKSGLPSDRFSAERPEGSISTLTIQRTEQRDSAMYRCASSLHPTGEETQYFGPGTRLLVL.

Points on this clone: Germline and junction disagree at one end, which may indicate a read error. The chain combines TRBV5-6 with TRBJ2-7; possible D gene TRBD2, 5 bases. This CDR3 region has 12 residues. Germline V gene sequence: CDR1 SGHDT, CDR2 YYEEEE. CDR3 protein: CASSLYGESETF. The CDR3 DNA is TGTGCCAGCAGCTTGTATGGGGAGAGTGAGACGTTC.

V gene TRBV7-2 combines with J gene TRBJ2-1; D gene unclear. The CDR3 totals 14 residues. Germline lookup yields CDR1 SGHTA and CDR2 FQGNSA. V lost 1 base and J 1 base, leaving 5 bases between the germline ends. The DNA for the CDR3 is TGTGCCAGCAGCTTAGGTTCGTCCTACAATGAGCAGTTCTTC. Its protein product is CASSLGSSYNEQFF.

The chain recombines TRBV28 with TRBJ2-5; the D gene is possibly TRBD2 (6 bases). The germline V gene encodes CDR1 MDHEN and CDR2 SYDVKM. V shed 7 bases and J shed 5 bases, with 17 bases lying between them. This CDR3 contains 14 residues. The CDR3 loop is CASTRGDLHETQYF. The CDR3 DNA sequence: TGTGCCAGCACCAGAGGGGACTTACACGAGACCCAGTACTTC. The whole variable domain, filled in from reference TRBV28 and TRBJ2-5, reads DVKVTQSSRYLVKRTGEKVFLECVQDMDHENMFWYRQDPGLGLRLIYFSYDVKMKEKGDIPEGYSVSREKKERFSLILESASTNQTSMYLCASTRGDLHETQYFGPGTRLLVL.

This clone was seen a handful of times. In DNA form, the CDR3 reads TGTGCCAGCAGCTTGGGAACTAGCGGGGGGCCAGATACGCAGTATTTT. This sequence encodes CASSLGTSGGPDTQYF. The chain employs TRBV11-1 and TRBJ2-3; 12 nucleotides align to TRBD2. The CDR3 extends over 16 amino acids. The germline V gene encodes CDR1 SGHAT and CDR2 FQDESV (reference sequence). The V gene end was trimmed by 3 bases and the J gene end by 4 bases; junction bases not matched to a gene: 5.

V gene TRBV2 combines with J gene TRBJ2-7; perhaps TRBD2 as D (5 bases). The CDR3 extends over 12 amino acids. Germline assignment: CDR1 SNHLY and CDR2 FYNNEI. Trimming removed 7 bases from V and 0 bases from J, with 7 bases in between. CDR3 nucleotide sequence: TGTGCCAGCAAGGAGGACTCCTACGAGCAGTACTTC. This translates into CASKEDSYEQYF.

The chain employs TRBV6-5 and TRBJ1-6, with TRBD1 matching 10 bases. Trimming at V came to 7 bases and at J to 8 bases, leaving 8 bases not matched to a gene. This CDR3 contains 15 residues. CDR1 and CDR2 from the germline V gene are MNHEY and SVGAGI. CDR3 region: CASNKPGQGYSPLHF. CDR3 sequence (DNA): TGTGCCAGCAACAAACCGGGACAGGGGTATTCACCCCTCCACTTT.

J is TRBJ2-7 and V is TRBV30; 15 nucleotides align to TRBD2. The CDR3 loop spans 15 amino acids. With 4 bases clipped from V and 4 bases from J, the junction kept 5 bases outside the gene matches. CDR1 and CDR2 (germline): GTSNPN, SVGIG (reference sequence). CDR3 nucleotide sequence: TGTGCCTGGACCCCCGGACTAGCGGGAGGGTACGAGCAGTACTTC. Translating it yields CAWTPGLAGGYEQYF.

Note on this clone: Germline is not matched at one junction end, which may reflect a read error. The chain recombines TRBV7-7 with TRBJ1-1; 9 bases agree with TRBD1. The CDR3 covers 17 residues. CDR1 is SSHAT, CDR2 FNYEAQ, per germline (reference sequence). The CDR3 here is CASRRITGGVSNTEAFF. The CDR3 DNA is TGTGCTAGCAGGAGAATAACAGGGGGCGTTTCGAACACTGAAGCTTTCTTT.

The table lists this clone with a few counts. This sequence joins TRBV28 and TRBJ1-2; D remains ambiguous. The V end lost 5 bases, the J end lost 4 bases, and 14 bases lay between the germline ends. This CDR3 region has 14 residues. In germline, CDR1 is MDHEN, CDR2 SYDVKM. This CDR3 reads CASSLRAAIYGYTF. The CDR3 DNA reads as TGTGCCAGCAGTCTACGCGCGGCCATCTATGGCTACACCTTC.